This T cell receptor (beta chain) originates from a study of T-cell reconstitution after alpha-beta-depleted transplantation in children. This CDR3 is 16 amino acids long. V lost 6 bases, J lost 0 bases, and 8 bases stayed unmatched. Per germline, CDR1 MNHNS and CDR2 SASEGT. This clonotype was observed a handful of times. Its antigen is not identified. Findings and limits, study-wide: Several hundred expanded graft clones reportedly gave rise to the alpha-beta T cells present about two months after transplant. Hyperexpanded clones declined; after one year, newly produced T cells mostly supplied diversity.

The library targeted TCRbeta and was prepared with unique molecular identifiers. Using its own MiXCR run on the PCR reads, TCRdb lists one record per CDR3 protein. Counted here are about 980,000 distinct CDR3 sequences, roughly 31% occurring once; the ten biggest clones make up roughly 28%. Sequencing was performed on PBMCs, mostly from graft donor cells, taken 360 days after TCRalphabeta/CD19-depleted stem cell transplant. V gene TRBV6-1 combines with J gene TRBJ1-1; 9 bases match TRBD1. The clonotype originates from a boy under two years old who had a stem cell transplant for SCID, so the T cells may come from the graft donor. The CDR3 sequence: CASSRDRETMNTEAFF. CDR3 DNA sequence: TGTGCCAGCAGCCGGGACAGGGAGACCATGAACACTGAAGCTTTCTTT.